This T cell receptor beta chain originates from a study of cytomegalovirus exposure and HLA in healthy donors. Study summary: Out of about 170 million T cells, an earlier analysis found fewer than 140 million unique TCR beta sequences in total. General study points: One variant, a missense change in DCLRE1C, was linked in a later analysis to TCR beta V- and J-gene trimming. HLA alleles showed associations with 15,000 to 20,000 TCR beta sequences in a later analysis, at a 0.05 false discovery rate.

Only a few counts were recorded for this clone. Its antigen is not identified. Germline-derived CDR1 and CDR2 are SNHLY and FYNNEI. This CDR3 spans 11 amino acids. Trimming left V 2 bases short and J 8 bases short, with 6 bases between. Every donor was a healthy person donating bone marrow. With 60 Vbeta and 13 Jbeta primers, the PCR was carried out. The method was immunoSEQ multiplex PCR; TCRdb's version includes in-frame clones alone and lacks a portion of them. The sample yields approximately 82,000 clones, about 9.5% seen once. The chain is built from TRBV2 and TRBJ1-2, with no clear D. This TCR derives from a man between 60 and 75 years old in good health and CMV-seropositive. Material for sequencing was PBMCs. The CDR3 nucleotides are TGTGCCAGCAGTGAAAACAGCGGCTACACCTTC. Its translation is CASSENSGYTF.